This TCR beta chain comes out of a study of T cells in women clearing cervical HPV infection. Study in general: Donors had HPV16-related CIN3 or worse; 2 had invasive cancer.

Method: immunoSEQ multiplex PCR; TCRdb's copy keeps in-frame clones and lacks some. The sample features approximately 34,000 clones, with roughly 1.4% in its top ten. The sample consisted of blood buffy coat. The receptor was isolated from a woman between 18 and 70 years old with a cervical HPV16 infection that either progressed to CIN3+ or cleared (not recorded which).

The CDR3 reads CASSLTQGANEKLFF. CDR3 DNA, as far as it was read: TGTGCCAGCAGTTTAACGCAGGGAGCTAATGAAAAA. The V and J genes are TRBV28 and TRBJ1-4; TRBD1 might be the D (5 bases). The read terminates 3 residues ahead of where the CDR3 ends, so the germline J gene completes it. Germline CDR1 reads MDHEN; CDR2 reads SYDVKM. Deletions cut 2 bases from V and 3 bases from J, with 10 bases between. The CDR3 is 15 amino acids. Supplemented by reference TRBV28 and TRBJ1-4, the full variable domain reads DVKVTQSSRYLVKRTGEKVFLECVQDMDHENMFWYRQDPGLGLRLIYFSYDVKMKEKGDIPEGYSVSREKKERFSLILESASTNQTSMYLCASSLTQGANEKLFFGSGTQLSVL.